The entry below describes one TCR beta chain. Antigen: not known. The sample originates from a study of PD-1 blockade in classical Hodgkin lymphoma. Findings and caveats of the study: Reports described newly diagnosed patients as having lower baseline TCR diversity than healthy donors.

Generated by immunoSEQ multiplex PCR, the TCRdb table keeps only in-frame clones and is missing some. The sample holds roughly 15,000 clones, 80% to 90% seen once. The CDR3 totals 12 residues. Germline V gene data show CDR1 as SGHRS and CDR2 as YFSETQ. The V end was cut by 0 bases, the J end by 6 bases, with 7 bases between. All patients experienced relapse after autologous stem cell transplantation, and brentuximab vedotin exposure was variable. J is TRBJ2-7 and V is TRBV5-1; maybe TRBD2 (5 bases). The receptor comes from a human donor with classical Hodgkin lymphoma. The input for sequencing was peripheral blood mononuclear cells (PBMCs), taken at baseline. As DNA, the CDR3 is TGCGCCAGCAGCTTGGGAGCGGTCGAGCAGTACTTC. Translation: CASSLGAVEQYF.